This T cell receptor beta chain was recorded in a study of blood T cell repertoires in COVID-19. Whole-study context: Material from acute and convalescent COVID-19 was sourced from the United States, Italy and Spain. From T cells, B-cell-depleted T cells, or PBMCs came the material, which was cDNA or gDNA.

This CDR3 contains 17 residues. Trimming removed 3 bases at V and 4 bases at J, with 19 bases between. CDR1 is LNHDA and CDR2 is SQIVND in the germline V gene (reference sequence). Authors' data handling: Quantification of nucleated cells was approximated via reference gene primer amplification. Here immunoSEQ multiplex PCR was the method, and the copy in TCRdb shows in-frame clones only, minus some. The DNA gave D and trimming, while V, J and clone size come from that table. Found here are roughly 250,000 clones, nearly 85% of them singletons; the top ten hold approximately 9%. The chain employs TRBV19 and TRBJ1-3; D call uncertain. The sample consisted of peripheral blood. This TCR was recovered from a human donor in a cohort sampled during active COVID-19. CDR3 residues: CASSISLDVWSGNTIYF. The CDR3 DNA is TGTGCCAGTAGTATTTCTCTCGATGTATGGAGCGGAAACACCATATATTTT.